These 9 T cell receptor beta chains came from one sample sequenced in a study of CD8+CD57+ T cells in acquired aplastic anemia. Sequencing involved patients with CD8+CD57+ cell expansion previously shown by flow cytometry. TCR beta VDJ combinations and CDR3 sequences were profiled from genomic DNA. TCRdb analysed the reads with MiXCR anew, one entry per CDR3 protein. This sample yields about 250,000 distinct CDR3 sequences, of which approximately 45% are seen a single time; 7.8% belongs to the top ten. Sequencing was performed on sorted CD4+, CD8+, or CD8+CD57+ T cells (not recorded which) from PBMCs. The origin of the receptors is a human donor with aplastic anemia.

Worth noting for this clonotype: A much larger clone lies one base from this, so it may be a read error. The gene calls are TRBV7-9 and TRBJ2-3, with 10 bases fitting TRBD2. CDR1 is SEHNR, CDR2 FQNEAQ, per germline (reference sequence). The CDR3 is 18 residues long. The CDR3 coding sequence is TGTGCCAACAGCTTAGCTCGTGCCAGCGGGGGGGCCCCAGATACGCAGTATTTT. This translates into CANSLARASGGAPDTQYF.

The chain combines TRBV30 with TRBJ1-2, with TRBD1 matching over 7 bases. After removal of 5 bases from V and 8 bases from J, the junction contained 20 bases not matched to a gene. The germline CDR1 and CDR2 sequences are GTSNPN and SVGIG (reference sequence). CDR3 length: 16 residues. CDR3 amino acids: CAWGTGTVPREGGYTF. In DNA, the CDR3 is TGTGCCTGGGGGACTGGGACAGTCCCGAGGGAGGGCGGCTACACCTTC.

The chain carries TRBV7-9 and TRBJ2-7; D is uncertain. The CDR3 sequence is 20 residues long. Germline lookup yields CDR1 SEHNR and CDR2 FQNEAQ (reference sequence). V shed 5 bases and J shed 2 bases, with 31 bases lying between them. The CDR3 DNA is TGTGCCAGCAGCAGAGCGCCCTTGGACGGGTTTACGTTGAGGACCTACGAGCAGTACTTC. It codes for CASSRAPLDGFTLRTYEQYF.

The chain employs TRBV10-3 and TRBJ2-1; no reliable D call. Germline values: CDR1 ENHRY, CDR2 SYGVKD. This CDR3 contains 11 residues. V was pared by 5 bases and J by 4 bases, with 3 bases between. This chain's CDR3 is CAISQYNEQFF. CDR3 in DNA: TGTGCCATCAGTCAGTACAATGAGCAGTTCTTC.

This clonotype was counted once. This sequence joins TRBV28 and TRBJ2-5; D not resolved. The CDR3 loop spans 14 amino acids. V was clipped by 7 bases and J by 0 bases, with 12 bases between them. The germline V gene has CDR1 MDHEN and CDR2 SYDVKM. The chain's CDR3 is CASKVGRDQETQYF. In DNA form, the CDR3 reads TGTGCCAGCAAAGTGGGCCGTGACCAAGAGACCCAGTACTTC.

There are many counts of this clonotype. One end of the junction varies from germline; a read error may be responsible. The rearrangement uses TRBV29-1 and TRBJ2-2; D unresolved. Germline loops: CDR1 SQVTM, CDR2 ANQGSEA. This CDR3 is built from 13 residues. The CDR3 here is CSAELGNTGELFF. The CDR3 DNA sequence: TGCAGCGCTGAACTGGGGAACACCGGGGAGCTGTTTTTT.

This rearrangement joins TRBV5-6 to TRBJ1-2; a possible D gene is TRBD1 (5 bases). The V gene lost 4 bases and the J gene lost 2 bases, with 12 bases spanning the gap. Germline V CDR1 and CDR2: SGHDT, YYEEEE. The CDR3 is 14 residues long. CDR3 DNA sequence: TGTGCCAGCAGCCCCCCGACAGCGAACTATGGCTACACCTTC. It specifies CASSPPTANYGYTF.

This clonotype was detected only a few times. This chain links TRBV9 with TRBJ2-7; TRBD2 might be the D (5 bases). Trimming stripped 2 bases from V and 2 bases from J, with 17 bases between. The length of the CDR3 is 16 residues. Germline V gene lookup returns CDR1 SGDLS and CDR2 YYNGEE. The DNA of the CDR3 is TGTGCCAGCAGCGTCGCACTCGAGGGTGACCCCTACGAGCAGTACTTC. It translates to CASSVALEGDPYEQYF.

In the case of this clonotype: Compared with germline, one end of the junction differs, possibly owing to a read error. The rearrangement links TRBV7-8 to TRBJ2-3; tentative D call: TRBD2 (7 bases). Germline V CDR1 and CDR2: SGHVS, FQNEAQ. There are 15 residues in the CDR3. CDR3 in DNA: TGCGCCAGCAGCCTCCGAGGGGGGGACGCAGATACGCAGTATTTT. It codes for CASSLRGGDADTQYF.